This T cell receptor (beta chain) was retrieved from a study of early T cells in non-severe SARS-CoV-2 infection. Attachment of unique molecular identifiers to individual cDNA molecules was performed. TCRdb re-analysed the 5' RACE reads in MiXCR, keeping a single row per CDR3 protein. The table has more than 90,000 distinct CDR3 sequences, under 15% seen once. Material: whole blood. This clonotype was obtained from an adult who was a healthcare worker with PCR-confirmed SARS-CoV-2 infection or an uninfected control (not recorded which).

CDR3 DNA: TGCGCCAGCAGCAAGGGGGGGAGCAATCAGCCCCAGCATTTT. This translates into CASSKGGSNQPQHF. The chain carries TRBV5-1 and TRBJ1-5; D might be TRBD1 (6 bases). Trimming removed 4 bases from V and 1 base from J, with 9 bases in between. The CDR3 spans 14 residues. Germline V gene lookup returns CDR1 SGHRS and CDR2 YFSETQ.